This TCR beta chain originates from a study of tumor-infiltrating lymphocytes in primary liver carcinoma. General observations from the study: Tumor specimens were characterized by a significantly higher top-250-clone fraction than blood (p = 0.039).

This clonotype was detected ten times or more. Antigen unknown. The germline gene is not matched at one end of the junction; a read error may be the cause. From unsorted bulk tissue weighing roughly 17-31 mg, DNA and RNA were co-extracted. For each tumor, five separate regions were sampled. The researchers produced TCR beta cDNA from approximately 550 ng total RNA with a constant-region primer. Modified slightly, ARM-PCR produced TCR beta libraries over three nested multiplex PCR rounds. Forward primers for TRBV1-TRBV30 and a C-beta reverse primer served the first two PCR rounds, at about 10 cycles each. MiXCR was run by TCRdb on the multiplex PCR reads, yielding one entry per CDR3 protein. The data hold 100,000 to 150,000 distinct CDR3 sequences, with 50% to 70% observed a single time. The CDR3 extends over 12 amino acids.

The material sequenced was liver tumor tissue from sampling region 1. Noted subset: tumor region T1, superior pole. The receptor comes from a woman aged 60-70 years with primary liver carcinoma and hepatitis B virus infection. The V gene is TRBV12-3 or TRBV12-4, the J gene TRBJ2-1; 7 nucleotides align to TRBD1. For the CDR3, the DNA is TGTGCCAGCAGTTTTGCTGGGACAGACAGTAACTTC. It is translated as CASSFAGTDSNF.